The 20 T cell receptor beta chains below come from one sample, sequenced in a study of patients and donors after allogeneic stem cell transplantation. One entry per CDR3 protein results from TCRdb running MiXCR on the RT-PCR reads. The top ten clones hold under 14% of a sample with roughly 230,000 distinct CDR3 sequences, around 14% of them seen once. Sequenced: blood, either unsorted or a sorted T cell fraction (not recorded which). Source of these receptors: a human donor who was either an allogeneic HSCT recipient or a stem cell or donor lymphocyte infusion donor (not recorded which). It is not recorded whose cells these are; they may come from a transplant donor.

The CDR3 spells CATSTRQGGKHQPQHF. CDR3 bases: TGTGCCACCAGCACCCGACAGGGGGGAAAGCATCAGCCCCAGCATTTT. This chain uses TRBV15 with TRBJ1-5; 9 positions agree with TRBD1. Germline lookup yields CDR1 LNHNV and CDR2 YYDKDF (reference sequence). CDR3 size: 16 residues. V trimming: 4 bases; J trimming: 5 bases; junction bases outside the gene matches: 9. Combining the CDR3 with reference TRBV15 and TRBJ1-5 gives the whole variable domain DAMVIQNPRYQVTQFGKPVTLSCSQTLNHNVMYWYQQKSSQAPKLLFHYYDKDFNNEADTPDNFQSRRPNTSFCFLDIRSPGLGDTAMYLCATSTRQGGKHQPQHFGDGTRLSIL.

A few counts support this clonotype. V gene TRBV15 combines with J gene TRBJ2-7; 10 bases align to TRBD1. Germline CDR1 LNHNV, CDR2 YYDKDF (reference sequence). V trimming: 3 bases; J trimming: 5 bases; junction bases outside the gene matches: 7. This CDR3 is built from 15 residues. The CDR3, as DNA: TGTGCCACCAGCAGGGGACCGGGACAGGGGCACGAGCAGTACTTC. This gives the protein CATSRGPGQGHEQYF.

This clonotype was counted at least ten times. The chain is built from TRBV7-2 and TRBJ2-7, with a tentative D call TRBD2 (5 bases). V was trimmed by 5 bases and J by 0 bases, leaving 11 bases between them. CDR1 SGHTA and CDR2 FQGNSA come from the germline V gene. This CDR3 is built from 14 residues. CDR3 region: CASSEDFSSYEQYF. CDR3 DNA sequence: TGTGCCAGCAGCGAGGACTTCAGCTCCTACGAGCAGTACTTC.

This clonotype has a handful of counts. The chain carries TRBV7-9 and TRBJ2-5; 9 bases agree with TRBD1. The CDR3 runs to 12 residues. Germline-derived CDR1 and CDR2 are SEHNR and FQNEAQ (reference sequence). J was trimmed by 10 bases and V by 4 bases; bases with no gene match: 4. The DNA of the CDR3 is TGTGCCAGCAGCTCAGACAGGGGGGTCCAGTACTTC. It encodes CASSSDRGVQYF. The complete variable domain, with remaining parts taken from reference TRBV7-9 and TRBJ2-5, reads DTGVSQNPRHKITKRGQNVTFRCDPISEHNRLYWYRQTLGQGPEFLTYFQNEAQLEKSRLLSDRFSAERPKGSFSTLEIQRTEQGDSAMYLCASSSDRGVQYFGPGTRLLVL.

The DNA of the CDR3 is TGTGCCAGCAGCCAAGTCGGAGCGGGGGGGTGGAATGAGCAGTTCTTC. This translates into CASSQVGAGGWNEQFF. V and J are TRBV4-2 and TRBJ2-1, with 10 positions matching TRBD2. The V and J ends lost 1 base and 7 bases, in that order; junction bases with no gene match: 7. CDR3 length: 16 amino acids. Germline CDR1 is LGHNA and CDR2 is YNFKEQ.

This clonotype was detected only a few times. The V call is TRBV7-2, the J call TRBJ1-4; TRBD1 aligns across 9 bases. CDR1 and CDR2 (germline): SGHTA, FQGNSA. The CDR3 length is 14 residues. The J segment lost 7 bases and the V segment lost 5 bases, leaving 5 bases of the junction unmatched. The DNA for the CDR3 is TGTGCCAGCAGCCCACAGGGGGCAGGTGAAAAACTGTTTTTT. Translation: CASSPQGAGEKLFF.

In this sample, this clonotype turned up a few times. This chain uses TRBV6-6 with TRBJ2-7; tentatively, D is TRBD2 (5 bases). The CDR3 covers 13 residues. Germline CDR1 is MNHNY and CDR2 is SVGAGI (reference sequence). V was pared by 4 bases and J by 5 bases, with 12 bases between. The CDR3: CASSSDYPDEQYF. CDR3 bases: TGTGCCAGCAGTTCAGACTATCCTGACGAGCAGTACTTC.

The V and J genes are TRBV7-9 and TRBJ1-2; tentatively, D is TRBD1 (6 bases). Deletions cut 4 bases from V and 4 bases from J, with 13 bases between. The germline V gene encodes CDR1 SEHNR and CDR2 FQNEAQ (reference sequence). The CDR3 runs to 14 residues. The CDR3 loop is CASSSRTDIYGYTF. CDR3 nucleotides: TGTGCCAGCAGCTCCCGGACAGACATCTATGGCTACACCTTC.

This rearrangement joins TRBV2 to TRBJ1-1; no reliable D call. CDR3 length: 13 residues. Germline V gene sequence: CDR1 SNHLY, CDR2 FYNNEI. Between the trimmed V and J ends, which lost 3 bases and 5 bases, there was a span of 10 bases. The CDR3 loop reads CASSDGVWTEAFF. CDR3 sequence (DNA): TGTGCCAGCAGTGATGGGGTGTGGACTGAAGCTTTCTTT. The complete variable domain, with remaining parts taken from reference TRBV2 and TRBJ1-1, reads EPEVTQTPSHQVTQMGQEVILRCVPISNHLYFYWYRQILGQKVEFLVSFYNNEISEKSEIFDDQFSVERPDGSNFTLKIRSTKLEDSAMYFCASSDGVWTEAFFGQGTRLTVV.

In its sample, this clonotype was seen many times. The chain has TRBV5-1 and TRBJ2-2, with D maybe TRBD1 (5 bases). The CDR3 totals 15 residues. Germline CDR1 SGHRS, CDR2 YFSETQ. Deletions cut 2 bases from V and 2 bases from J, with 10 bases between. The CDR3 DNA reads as TGCGCCAGCAGCTTCGTCCAGGGAAACACCGGGGAGCTGTTTTTT. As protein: CASSFVQGNTGELFF. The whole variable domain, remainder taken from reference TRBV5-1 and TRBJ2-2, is KAGVTQTPRYLIKTRGQQVTLSCSPISGHRSVSWYQQTPGQGLQFLFEYFSETQRNKGNFPGRFSGRQFSNSRSEMNVSTLELGDSALYLCASSFVQGNTGELFFGEGSRLTVL.

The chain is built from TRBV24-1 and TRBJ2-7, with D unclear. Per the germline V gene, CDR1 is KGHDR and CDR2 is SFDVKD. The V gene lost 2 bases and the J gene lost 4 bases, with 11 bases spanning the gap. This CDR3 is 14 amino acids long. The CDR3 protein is CATSDSYSPYEQYF. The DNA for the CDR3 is TGTGCCACCAGTGATTCGTACAGCCCATACGAGCAGTACTTC.

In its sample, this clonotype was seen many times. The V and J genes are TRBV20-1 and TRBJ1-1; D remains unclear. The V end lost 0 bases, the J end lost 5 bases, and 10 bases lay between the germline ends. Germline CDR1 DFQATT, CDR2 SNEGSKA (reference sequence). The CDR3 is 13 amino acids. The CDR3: CSARDNFRTEAFF. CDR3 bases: TGCAGTGCTAGAGATAATTTTCGGACTGAAGCTTTCTTT.

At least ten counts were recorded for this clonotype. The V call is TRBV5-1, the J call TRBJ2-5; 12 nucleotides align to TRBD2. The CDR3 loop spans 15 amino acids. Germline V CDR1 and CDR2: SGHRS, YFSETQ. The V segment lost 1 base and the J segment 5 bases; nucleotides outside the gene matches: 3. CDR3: CASSLSSGRAETQYF. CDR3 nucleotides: TGCGCCAGCAGCTTGTCTAGCGGGAGGGCGGAGACCCAGTACTTC.

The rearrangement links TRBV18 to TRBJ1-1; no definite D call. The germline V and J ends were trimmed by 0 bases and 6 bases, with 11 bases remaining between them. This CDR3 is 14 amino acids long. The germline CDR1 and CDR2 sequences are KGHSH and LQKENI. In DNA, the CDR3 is TGTGCCAGCTCACCACCGGCCTATGGTCCTGAAGCTTTCTTT. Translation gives CASSPPAYGPEAFF.

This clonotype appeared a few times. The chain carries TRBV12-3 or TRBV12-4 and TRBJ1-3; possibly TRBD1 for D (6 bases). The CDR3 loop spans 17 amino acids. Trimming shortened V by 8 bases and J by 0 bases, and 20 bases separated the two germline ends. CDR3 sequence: CASGERRGFSSGNTIYF. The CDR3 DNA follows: TGTGCCAGCGGGGAACGCAGGGGCTTTAGCTCTGGAAACACCATATATTTT.

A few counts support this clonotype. This chain's CDR3 is CASSVATRGGQFF. The CDR3 DNA sequence: TGTGCCAGCAGCGTAGCTACCCGGGGTGGGCAGTTCTTC. The chain has TRBV9 and TRBJ2-1; possibly TRBD2 for D (5 bases). The germline V and J ends were trimmed by 0 bases and 12 bases, with 13 bases remaining between them. This CDR3 spans 13 amino acids. Germline CDR1 and CDR2: SGDLS and YYNGEE.

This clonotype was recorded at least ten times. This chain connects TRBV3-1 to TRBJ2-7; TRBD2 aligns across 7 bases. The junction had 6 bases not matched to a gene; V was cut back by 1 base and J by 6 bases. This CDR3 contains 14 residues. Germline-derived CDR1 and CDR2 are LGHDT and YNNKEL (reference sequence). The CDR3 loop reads CASSQVGGRGEQYF. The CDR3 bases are TGTGCCAGCAGCCAAGTGGGCGGGAGAGGCGAGCAGTACTTC.

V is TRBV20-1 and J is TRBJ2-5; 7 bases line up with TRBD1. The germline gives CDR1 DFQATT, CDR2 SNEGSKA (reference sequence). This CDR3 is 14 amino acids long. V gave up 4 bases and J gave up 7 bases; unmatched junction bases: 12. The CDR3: CSATRTGTDGTQYF. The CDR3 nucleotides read TGCAGTGCTACCCGGACAGGTACCGATGGGACCCAGTACTTC.

The CDR3 loop reads CASSYISNEQFF. The DNA for the CDR3 is TGTGCCAGCAGTTACATATCTAATGAGCAGTTCTTC. The chain is built from TRBV6-2 or TRBV6-3 and TRBJ2-1; D is ambiguous. The CDR3 covers 12 residues. Per germline, CDR1 MNHEY and CDR2 SVGEGT. The V and J ends lost 2 bases and 7 bases respectively, with 6 bases between them.

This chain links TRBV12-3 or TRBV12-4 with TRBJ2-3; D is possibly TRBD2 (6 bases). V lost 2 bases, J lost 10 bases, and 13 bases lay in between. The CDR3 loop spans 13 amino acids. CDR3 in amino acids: CASSLTQGGSQYF. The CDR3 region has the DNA TGTGCCAGCAGTTTAACCCAGGGAGGATCGCAGTATTTT.